This T cell receptor beta chain emerged from a study of cytomegalovirus exposure and HLA in healthy donors. Study background: Early released data had about 80 million unique TCRs, all coming from HLA-typed donors.

With 60 Vbeta and 13 Jbeta primers, the PCR was carried out. Sequenced by immunoSEQ multiplex PCR; TCRdb stores in-frame clones only, minus some. This repertoire includes over 150,000 clones. Germline loops: CDR1 SEHNR, CDR2 FQNEAQ (reference sequence). The CDR3 contains 14 residues. This receptor was identified in a boy between 5 and 17 years old in good health and CMV-seronegative. The chain couples TRBV7-9 to TRBJ2-5, with D possibly matching TRBD2 (5 bases). The tail of the sequence fits TRBJ2-7 better, so the J call may be wrong. The specimen was PBMCs. The CDR3 loop reads CASNPWAAGGEQYF. The CDR3 DNA reads as TGTGCCAGCAACCCCTGGGCGGCCGGAGGCGAGCAGTACTTC.